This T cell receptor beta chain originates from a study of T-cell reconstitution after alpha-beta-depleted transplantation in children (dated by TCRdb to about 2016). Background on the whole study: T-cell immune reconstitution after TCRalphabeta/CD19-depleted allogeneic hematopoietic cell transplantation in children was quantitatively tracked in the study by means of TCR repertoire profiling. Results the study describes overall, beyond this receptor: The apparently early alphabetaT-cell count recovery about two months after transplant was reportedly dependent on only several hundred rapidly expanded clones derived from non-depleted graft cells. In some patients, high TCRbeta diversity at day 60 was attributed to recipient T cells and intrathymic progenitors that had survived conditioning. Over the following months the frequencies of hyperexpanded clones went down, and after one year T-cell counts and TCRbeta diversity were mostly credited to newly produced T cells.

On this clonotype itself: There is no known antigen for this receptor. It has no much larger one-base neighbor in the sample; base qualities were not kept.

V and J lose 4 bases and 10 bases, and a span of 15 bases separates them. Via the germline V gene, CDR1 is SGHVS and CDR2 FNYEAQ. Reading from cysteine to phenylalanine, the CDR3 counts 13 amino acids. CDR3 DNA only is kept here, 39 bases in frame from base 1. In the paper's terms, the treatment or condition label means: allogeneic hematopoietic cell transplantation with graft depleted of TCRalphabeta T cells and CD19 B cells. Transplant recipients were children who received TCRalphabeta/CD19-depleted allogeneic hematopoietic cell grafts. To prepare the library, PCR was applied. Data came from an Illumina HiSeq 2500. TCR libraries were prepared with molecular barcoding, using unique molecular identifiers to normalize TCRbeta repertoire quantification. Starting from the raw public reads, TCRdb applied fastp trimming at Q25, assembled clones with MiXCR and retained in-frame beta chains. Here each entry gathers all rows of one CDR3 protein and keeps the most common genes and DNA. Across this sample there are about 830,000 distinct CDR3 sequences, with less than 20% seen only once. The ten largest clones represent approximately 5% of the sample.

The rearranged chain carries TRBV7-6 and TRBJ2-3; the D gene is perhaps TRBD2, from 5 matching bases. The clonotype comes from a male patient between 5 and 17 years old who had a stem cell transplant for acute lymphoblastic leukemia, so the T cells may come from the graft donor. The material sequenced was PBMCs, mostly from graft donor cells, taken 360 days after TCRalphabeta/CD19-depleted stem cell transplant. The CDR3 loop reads CASSSASGSPQYF. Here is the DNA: TGTGCCAGCAGCTCTGCCTCGGGGAGTCCGCAGTATTTT.